The rows below give T cell receptor beta chains drawn from one sample of a study of response to subunit inactivated influenza vaccine. TCRdb fed the RT-PCR reads into MiXCR, producing one record per CDR3 protein. The data hold 450,000 to 550,000 distinct CDR3 sequences, with over 25% observed a single time. The material was CD4+ T cells sorted from PBMCs, obtained 5 days after vaccination. The receptors were gathered from a man aged 45-65 years who received an inactivated influenza vaccine. The CDR3 runs from the conserved cysteine through the conserved F or W. Fields, in order: clone size, J gene, CDR3 length, V gene, D gene, CDR3 DNA, CDR3 protein. D genes are given only for firm matches. Size tells how often a clone was seen (once, few, many) or the class of an expanded clone, and some rows leave it out.

>-|TRBJ2-3|16|TRBV20-1|TRBD2
TGCAGTGCTAGGAAGACTAGCGGGAGTATATCAGATACGCAGTATTTT
CSARKTSGSISDTQYF
>few|TRBJ2-3|14|TRBV20-1|TRBD2
TGCAGTGCCAAAAGCGGGAAGGACACAGATACGCAGTATTTT
CSAKSGKDTDTQYF
>few|TRBJ2-1|14|TRBV20-1|-
TGCAGTGCGGCAGGGGGGGTGGGTATCCATGAGCAGTTCTTC
CSAAGGVGIHEQFF
>few|TRBJ2-3|17|TRBV7-2|TRBD2
TGTGCCAGCAGCCCTAGACTAGCGGGAGAATTCACAGATACGCAGTATTTT
CASSPRLAGEFTDTQYF
>few|TRBJ2-3|16|TRBV10-3|TRBD2
TGTGCCATCAGAGCCCTTAGCGGGAGTCGCACAGATACGCAGTATTTT
CAIRALSGSRTDTQYF
>-|TRBJ2-5|15|TRBV7-2|TRBD1
TGTGCCAGCAGCTCTGGACAGGGCGTGTACGAGACCCAGTACTTC
CASSSGQGVYETQYF
>-|TRBJ2-5|13|TRBV6-2/TRBV6-3|TRBD2
TGTGCCAGCATCCGACTAGCGGGAGAGACCCAGTACTTC
CASIRLAGETQYF
>few|TRBJ2-3|14|TRBV5-1|-
TGCGCCAGCAGCGGACACGTGCGCACAGATACGCAGTATTTT
CASSGHVRTDTQYF
>-|TRBJ1-6|17|TRBV6-5|-
TGTGCCAGCAGTATACGATCTTCGAGCTCCTATAATTCACCCCTCCACTTT
CASSIRSSSSYNSPLHF
>many|TRBJ2-1|14|TRBV30|TRBD1
TGTGCCTGGAGCCGGACAGGGGGCGGCGATGAGCAGTTCTTC
CAWSRTGGGDEQFF
>-|TRBJ2-3|14|TRBV6-1|-
TGTGCCAGCAGTAGGTCCCGGAGCACAGATACGCAGTATTTT
CASSRSRSTDTQYF
>-|TRBJ2-5|14|TRBV7-9|-
TGTGCCAGCAGCTTAGTACCAAGACAAGAGACCCAGTACTTC
CASSLVPRQETQYF
>-|TRBJ2-7|15|TRBV28|TRBD2
TGTGCCAGCAGTCAACTAGCGGGGGCCTCCTACGAGCAGTACTTC
CASSQLAGASYEQYF
>many|TRBJ2-1|20|TRBV29-1|-
TGCAGCGTAGAGCCGACCGAGTTAAGTTCAACAGGGACCCCCTACAATGAGCAGTTCTTC
CSVEPTELSSTGTPYNEQFF
>many|TRBJ2-7|14|TRBV12-3/TRBV12-4|TRBD1
TGTGCCAGCAGCTTAGGACAGGGCCCCTACGAGCAGTACTTC
CASSLGQGPYEQYF